This T cell receptor beta chain was sequenced during a study of cytomegalovirus exposure and HLA in healthy donors. PCR used 60 Vbeta primers and 13 Jbeta primers. Here immunoSEQ multiplex PCR was the method, and the copy in TCRdb shows in-frame clones only, minus some. The sample contains around 120,000 clones, about three quarters of which appear only once. V was clipped by 5 bases and J by 6 bases, with 21 bases between them. Germline CDR1 reads SGHDT; CDR2 reads YYEEEE. CDR3 length: 15 residues. The genes are TRBV5-6 and TRBJ2-7, with a possible D match to TRBD1 (5 bases). Sequencing was done on a sample of PBMCs. The sequence derives from a human donor in good health. CDR3 DNA: TGTGCCAGCAGTACCAGGGTAAACCCCTTCTCCGAGCAGTACTTC. Protein sequence: CASSTRVNPFSEQYF.